In this sample, the clone carrying this T cell receptor (beta chain) turned up a few times. This sample is part of a study of spatial heterogeneity in lung cancer. Every TCR cDNA molecule carried a tag that served as a unique molecular identifier. TCRdb re-analysed the 5' RACE reads in MiXCR, keeping a single row per CDR3 protein. The repertoire holds 15,000 to 20,000 distinct CDR3 sequences, with about a fifth as singletons. Time point described: sample taken at primary tumor resection. Unsorted tumor, nontumor lung tissue or cryopreserved PBMC supplied the whole RNA. Samples were obtained from more than 70 donors, all untreated early-stage non-small cell lung cancer patients. Here the sequenced sample was PBMCs, taken at surgery. The clonotype originates from a female donor with early-stage non-small cell lung cancer.

CDR3 coding DNA: TGTGCCTGGACCGAGGGAGGAGGTTACGAGCAGTACTTC. Amino acid sequence: CAWTEGGGYEQYF. The chain joins TRBV30 to TRBJ2-7; possible D gene TRBD2, 6 bases. CDR1 and CDR2 from the germline V gene are GTSNPN and SVGIG (reference sequence). The length of the CDR3 is 13 residues. V dropped 4 bases and J dropped 4 bases, with 14 bases sitting between them.